This paragraph reports one T cell receptor beta chain. These data belong to a study of blood T cell repertoires in COVID-19. Study at large: The cDNA or gDNA used as material had been derived from T cells, B-cell-depleted T cells, or PBMCs.

Germline trimming cut 3 bases from V and 0 bases from J; bases unmatched to any gene: 1. This CDR3 has 14 residues. CDR1 and CDR2 (germline): DFQATT, SNEGSKA (reference sequence). Original processing methods: Estimation of nucleated cell counts relied on the amplification of reference gene primers. Clones were read by immunoSEQ multiplex PCR, and TCRdb kept only the in-frame ones, dropping some. V and J calls and clone size come straight from that table; D and trimming were deduced from the DNA. The repertoire holds a few hundred thousand clones, with more than 75% as singletons. Sequencing was done on a sample of peripheral blood. The receptor was isolated from a woman aged 45-59 years with active or convalescent COVID-19. The chain employs TRBV20-1 and TRBJ1-2, with 10 bases that match TRBD1. In DNA form, the CDR3 reads TGCAGTGCTAGTGGGACAGGGGCTAACTATGGCTACACCTTC. Protein sequence: CSASGTGANYGYTF.